The source of this T cell receptor (beta chain) is a study of OX40 agonist ivuxolimab in advanced cancers. V was clipped by 5 bases and J by 4 bases; unmatched bases: 4. Per germline, CDR1 MNHEY and CDR2 SVGAGI. CDR3 length: 14 residues. TCRdb's copy holds only in-frame clones and misses some; the assay was immunoSEQ multiplex PCR. The sample holds 13,000 or so clones, roughly three quarters seen once. Whole-study findings and limits: Expanded clones were, on average, more numerous among CD8+ T cells than CD4+.

About this clone: As yet, its antigen is unknown.

Source: CD4+ or CD8+ T cells sorted from blood, taken in a trial of the OX40 agonist ivuxolimab. This chain links TRBV6-5 with TRBJ2-7, with TRBD2 identical over 11 bases. The clonotype originates from an adult with an advanced solid tumor such as melanoma, head and neck, liver or kidney cancer. The CDR3 loop is CASSPGLAEYEQYF. The CDR3 coding sequence is TGTGCCAGCAGTCCGGGACTAGCGGAATACGAGCAGTACTTC.